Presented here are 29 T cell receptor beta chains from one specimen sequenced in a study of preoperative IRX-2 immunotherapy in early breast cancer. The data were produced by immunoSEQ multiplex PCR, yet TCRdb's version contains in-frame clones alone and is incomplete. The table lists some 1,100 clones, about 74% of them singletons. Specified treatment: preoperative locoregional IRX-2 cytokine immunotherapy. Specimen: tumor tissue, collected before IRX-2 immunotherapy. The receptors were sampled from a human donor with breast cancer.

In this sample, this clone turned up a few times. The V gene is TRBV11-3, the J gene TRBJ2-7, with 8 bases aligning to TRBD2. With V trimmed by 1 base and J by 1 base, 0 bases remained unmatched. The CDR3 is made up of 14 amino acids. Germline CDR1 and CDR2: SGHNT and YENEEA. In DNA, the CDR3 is TGTGCCAGCAGCTTAGTAGCGGGATCCTACGAGCAGTACTTC. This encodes CASSLVAGSYEQYF.

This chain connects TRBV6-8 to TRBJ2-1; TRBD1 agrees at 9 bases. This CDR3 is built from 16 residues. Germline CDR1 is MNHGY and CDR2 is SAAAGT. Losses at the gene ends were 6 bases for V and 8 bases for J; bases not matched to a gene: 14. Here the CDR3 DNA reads TGTGCCAGCAGCTTTCATCCCGGGACAGGGTTTCATGAGCAGTTCTTC. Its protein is CASSFHPGTGFHEQFF.

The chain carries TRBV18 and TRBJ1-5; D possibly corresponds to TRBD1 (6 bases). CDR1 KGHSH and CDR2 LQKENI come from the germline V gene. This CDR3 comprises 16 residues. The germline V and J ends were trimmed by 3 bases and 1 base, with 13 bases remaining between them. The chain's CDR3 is CASSPVQGLSNQPQHF. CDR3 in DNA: TGTGCCAGCTCACCCGTACAGGGTCTAAGCAATCAGCCCCAGCATTTT.

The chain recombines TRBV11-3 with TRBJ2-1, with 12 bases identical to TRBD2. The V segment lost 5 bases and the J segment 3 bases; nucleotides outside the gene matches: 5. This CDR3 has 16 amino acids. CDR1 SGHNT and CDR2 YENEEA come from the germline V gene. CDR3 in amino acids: CASSQWGLAGYNEQFF. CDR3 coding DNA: TGTGCCAGCAGCCAATGGGGACTAGCGGGCTACAATGAGCAGTTCTTC. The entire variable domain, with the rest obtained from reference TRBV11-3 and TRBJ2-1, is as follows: EAGVVQSPRYKIIEKKQPVAFWCNPISGHNTLYWYLQNLGQGPELLIRYENEEAVDDSQLPKDRFSAERLKGVDSTLKIQPAELGDSAVYLCASSQWGLAGYNEQFFGPGTRLTVL.

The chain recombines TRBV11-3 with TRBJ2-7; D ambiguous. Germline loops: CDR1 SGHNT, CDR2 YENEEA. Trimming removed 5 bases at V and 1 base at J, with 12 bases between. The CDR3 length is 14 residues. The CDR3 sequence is CASSPLDNSYEQYF. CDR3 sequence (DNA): TGTGCCAGCAGCCCCCTCGATAATTCCTACGAGCAGTACTTC. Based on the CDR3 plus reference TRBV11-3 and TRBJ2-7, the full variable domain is EAGVVQSPRYKIIEKKQPVAFWCNPISGHNTLYWYLQNLGQGPELLIRYENEEAVDDSQLPKDRFSAERLKGVDSTLKIQPAELGDSAVYLCASSPLDNSYEQYFGPGTRLTVT.

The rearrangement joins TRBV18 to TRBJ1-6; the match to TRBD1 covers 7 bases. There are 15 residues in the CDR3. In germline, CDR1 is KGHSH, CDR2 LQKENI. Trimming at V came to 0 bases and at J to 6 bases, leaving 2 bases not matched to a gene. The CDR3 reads CASSPPQGPNSPLHF. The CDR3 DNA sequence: TGTGCCAGCTCACCACCACAGGGGCCTAATTCACCCCTCCACTTT.

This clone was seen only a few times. The CDR3 here is CASRGGGSNTEAFF. CDR3 nucleotides: TGTGCCAGTAGGGGCGGGGGCTCGAACACTGAAGCTTTCTTT. This sequence joins TRBV19 and TRBJ1-1; TRBD1 is a possible D gene (6 bases). This CDR3 region has 14 residues. The V end was cut by 6 bases, the J end by 1 base, with 12 bases between. Germline assignment: CDR1 LNHDA and CDR2 SQIVND (reference sequence).

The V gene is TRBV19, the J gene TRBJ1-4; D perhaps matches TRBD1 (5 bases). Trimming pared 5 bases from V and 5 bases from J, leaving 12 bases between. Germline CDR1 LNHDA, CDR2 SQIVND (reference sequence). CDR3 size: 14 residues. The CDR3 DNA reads TGTGCCAGTAGTTACCAGGGTAGGAATGAAAAACTGTTTTTT. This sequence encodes CASSYQGRNEKLFF. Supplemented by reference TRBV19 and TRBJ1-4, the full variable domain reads DGGITQSPKYLFRKEGQNVTLSCEQNLNHDAMYWYRQDPGQGLRLIYYSQIVNDFQKGDIAEGYSVSREKKESFPLTVTSAQKNPTAFYLCASSYQGRNEKLFFGSGTQLSVL.

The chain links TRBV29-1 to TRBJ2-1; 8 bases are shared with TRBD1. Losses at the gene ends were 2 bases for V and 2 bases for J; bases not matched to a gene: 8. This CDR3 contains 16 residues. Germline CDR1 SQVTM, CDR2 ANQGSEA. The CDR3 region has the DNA TGCAGCGTTGAATCCCAGGACAGGGAGGCCTACAATGAGCAGTTCTTC. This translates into CSVESQDREAYNEQFF.

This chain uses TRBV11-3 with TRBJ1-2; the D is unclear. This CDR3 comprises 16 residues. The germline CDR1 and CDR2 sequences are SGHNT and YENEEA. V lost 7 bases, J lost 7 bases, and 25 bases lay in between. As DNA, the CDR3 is TGTGCCAGCAACATGGACTTTCGTTCGGGTCTTGGTGGCTACACCTTC. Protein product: CASNMDFRSGLGGYTF.

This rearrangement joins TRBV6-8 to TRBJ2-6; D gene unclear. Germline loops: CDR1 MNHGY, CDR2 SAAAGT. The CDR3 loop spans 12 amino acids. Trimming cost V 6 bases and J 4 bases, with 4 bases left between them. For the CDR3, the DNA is TGTGCCAGCAGAACCGGGGCCAACGTCCTGACTTTC. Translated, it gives CASRTGANVLTF.

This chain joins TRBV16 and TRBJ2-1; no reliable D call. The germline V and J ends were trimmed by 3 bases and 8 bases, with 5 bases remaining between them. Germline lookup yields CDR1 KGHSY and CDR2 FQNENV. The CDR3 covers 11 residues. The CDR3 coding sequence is TGTGCCAGCAGCCAGTTGGATGAGCAGTTCTTC. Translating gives CASSQLDEQFF.

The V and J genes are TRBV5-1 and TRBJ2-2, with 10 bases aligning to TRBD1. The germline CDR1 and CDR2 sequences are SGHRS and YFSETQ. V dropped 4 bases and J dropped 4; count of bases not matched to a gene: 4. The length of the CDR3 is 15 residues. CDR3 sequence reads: CASSLTGGGTGELFF. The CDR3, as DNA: TGCGCCAGCAGCCTGACAGGGGGCGGCACCGGGGAGCTGTTTTTT.

Here the CDR3 DNA reads TGTGCCAGCAGCACGAGGACTAGCGCCTACGAGCAGTACTTC. Translating gives CASSTRTSAYEQYF. V gene TRBV11-3 combines with J gene TRBJ2-7; 9 bases match TRBD2. J was trimmed by 2 bases and V by 5 bases; bases with no gene match: 4. The CDR3 has 14 residues. The germline gives CDR1 SGHNT, CDR2 YENEEA.

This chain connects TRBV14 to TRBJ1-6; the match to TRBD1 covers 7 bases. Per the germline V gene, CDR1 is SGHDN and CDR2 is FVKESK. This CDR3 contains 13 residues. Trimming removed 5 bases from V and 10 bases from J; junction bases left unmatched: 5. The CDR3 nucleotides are TGTGCCAGCAGCAAAACAGGGGTCTCACCCCTCCACTTT. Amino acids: CASSKTGVSPLHF. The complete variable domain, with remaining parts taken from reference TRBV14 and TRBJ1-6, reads EAGVTQFPSHSVIEKGQTVTLRCDPISGHDNLYWYRRVMGKEIKFLLHFVKESKQDESGMPNNRFLAERTGGTYSTLKVQPAELEDSGVYFCASSKTGVSPLHFGNGTRLTVT.

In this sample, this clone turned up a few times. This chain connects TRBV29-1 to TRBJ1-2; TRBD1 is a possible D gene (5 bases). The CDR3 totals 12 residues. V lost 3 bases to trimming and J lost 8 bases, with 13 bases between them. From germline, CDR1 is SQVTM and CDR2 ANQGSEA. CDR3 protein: CSVDGGPGGYTF. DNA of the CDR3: TGCAGCGTTGACGGGGGACCGGGCGGCTACACCTTC.

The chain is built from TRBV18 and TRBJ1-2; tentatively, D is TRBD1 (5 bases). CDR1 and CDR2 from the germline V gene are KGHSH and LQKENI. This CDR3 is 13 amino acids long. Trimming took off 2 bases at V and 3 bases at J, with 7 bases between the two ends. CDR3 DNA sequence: TGTGCCAGCTCACCAGCAGGGCACTATGGCTACACCTTC. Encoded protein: CASSPAGHYGYTF. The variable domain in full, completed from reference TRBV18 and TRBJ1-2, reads NAGVMQNPRHLVRRRGQEARLRCSPMKGHSHVYWYRQLPEEGLKFMVYLQKENIIDESGMPKERFSAEFPKEGPSILRIQQVVRGDSAAYFCASSPAGHYGYTFGSGTRLTVV.

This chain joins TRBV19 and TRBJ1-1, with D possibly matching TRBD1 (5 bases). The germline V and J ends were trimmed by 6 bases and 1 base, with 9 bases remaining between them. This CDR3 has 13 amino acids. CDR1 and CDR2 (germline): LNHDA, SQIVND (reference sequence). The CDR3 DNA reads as TGTGCCAGTAGGATGGGGACGAACACTGAAGCTTTCTTT. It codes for CASRMGTNTEAFF.

The CDR3 nucleotides read TGTGCCAGCAGTTTAAATTTCCGGACGGAAACTGAAGCTTTCTTT. Its translation is CASSLNFRTETEAFF. This chain connects TRBV27 to TRBJ1-1; D is unresolved. Trimming removed 2 bases from V and 5 bases from J, with 15 bases in between. The CDR3 sequence is 15 residues long. Germline-derived CDR1 and CDR2 are MNHEY and SMNVEV (reference sequence).

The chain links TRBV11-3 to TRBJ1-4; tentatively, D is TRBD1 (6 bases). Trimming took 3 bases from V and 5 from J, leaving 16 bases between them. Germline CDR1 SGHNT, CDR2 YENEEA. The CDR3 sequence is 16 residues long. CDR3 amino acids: CASSFTGKLINEKLFF. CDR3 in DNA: TGTGCCAGCAGCTTTACAGGGAAACTGATAAATGAAAAACTGTTTTTT.

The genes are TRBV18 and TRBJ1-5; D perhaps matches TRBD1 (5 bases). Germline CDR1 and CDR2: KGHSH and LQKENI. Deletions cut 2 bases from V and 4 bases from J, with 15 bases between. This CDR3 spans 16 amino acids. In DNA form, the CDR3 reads TGTGCCAGCTCACCAAGTGTGGGGGTCGGAAATCAGCCCCAGCATTTT. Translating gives CASSPSVGVGNQPQHF. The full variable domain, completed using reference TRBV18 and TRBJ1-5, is NAGVMQNPRHLVRRRGQEARLRCSPMKGHSHVYWYRQLPEEGLKFMVYLQKENIIDESGMPKERFSAEFPKEGPSILRIQQVVRGDSAAYFCASSPSVGVGNQPQHFGDGTRLSIL.

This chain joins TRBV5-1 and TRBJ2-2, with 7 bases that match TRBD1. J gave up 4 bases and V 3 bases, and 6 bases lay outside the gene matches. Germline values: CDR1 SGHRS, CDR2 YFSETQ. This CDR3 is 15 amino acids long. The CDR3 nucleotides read TGCGCCAGCAGCTCCGGGACAGCTCCCACCGGGGAGCTGTTTTTT. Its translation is CASSSGTAPTGELFF. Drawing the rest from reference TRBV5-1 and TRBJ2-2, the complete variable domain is KAGVTQTPRYLIKTRGQQVTLSCSPISGHRSVSWYQQTPGQGLQFLFEYFSETQRNKGNFPGRFSGRQFSNSRSEMNVSTLELGDSALYLCASSSGTAPTGELFFGEGSRLTVL.

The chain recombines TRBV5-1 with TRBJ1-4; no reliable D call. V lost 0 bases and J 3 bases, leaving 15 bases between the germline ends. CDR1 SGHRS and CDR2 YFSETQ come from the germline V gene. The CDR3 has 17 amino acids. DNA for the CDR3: TGCGCCAGCAGCTTGGATCCGTTAAAAGGAGCTAATGAAAAACTGTTTTTT. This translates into CASSLDPLKGANEKLFF.

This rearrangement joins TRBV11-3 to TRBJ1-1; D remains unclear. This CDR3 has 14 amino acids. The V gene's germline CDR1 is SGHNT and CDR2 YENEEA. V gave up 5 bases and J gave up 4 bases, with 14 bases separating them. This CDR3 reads CASSPGWAGTEAFF. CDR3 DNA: TGTGCCAGCAGCCCTGGTTGGGCAGGCACTGAAGCTTTCTTT.

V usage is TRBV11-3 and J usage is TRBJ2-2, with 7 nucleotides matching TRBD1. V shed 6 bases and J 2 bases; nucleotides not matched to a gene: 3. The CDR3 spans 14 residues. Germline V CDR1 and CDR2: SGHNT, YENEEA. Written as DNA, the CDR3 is TGTGCCAGCAGACGGGACAGCAACACCGGGGAGCTGTTTTTT. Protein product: CASRRDSNTGELFF.

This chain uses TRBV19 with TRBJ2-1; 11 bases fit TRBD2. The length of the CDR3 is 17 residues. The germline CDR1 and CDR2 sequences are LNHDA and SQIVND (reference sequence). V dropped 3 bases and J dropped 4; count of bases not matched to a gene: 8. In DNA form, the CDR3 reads TGTGCCAGTAGTATGACTAGCGGGGCCAAACAATACAATGAGCAGTTCTTC. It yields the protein CASSMTSGAKQYNEQFF.

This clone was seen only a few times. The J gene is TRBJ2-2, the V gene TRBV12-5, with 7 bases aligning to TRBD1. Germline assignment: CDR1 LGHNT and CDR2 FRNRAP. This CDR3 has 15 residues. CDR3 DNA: TGTGCCAGCACCACGCAGGGGGCGAACACCGGGGAGCTGTTTTTT. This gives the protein CASTTQGANTGELFF.

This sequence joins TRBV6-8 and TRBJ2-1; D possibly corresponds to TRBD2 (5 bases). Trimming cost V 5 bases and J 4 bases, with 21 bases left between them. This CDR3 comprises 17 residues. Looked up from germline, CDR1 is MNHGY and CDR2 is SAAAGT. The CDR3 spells CASSNRGQLKPYNEQFF. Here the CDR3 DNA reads TGTGCCAGCAGTAATCGAGGGCAATTAAAACCTTACAATGAGCAGTTCTTC.

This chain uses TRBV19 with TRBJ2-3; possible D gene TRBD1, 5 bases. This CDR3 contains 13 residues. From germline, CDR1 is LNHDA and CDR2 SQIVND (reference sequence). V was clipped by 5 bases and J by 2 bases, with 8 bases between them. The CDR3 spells CASSWTITDTQYF. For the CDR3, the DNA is TGTGCCAGTAGTTGGACAATCACAGATACGCAGTATTTT.